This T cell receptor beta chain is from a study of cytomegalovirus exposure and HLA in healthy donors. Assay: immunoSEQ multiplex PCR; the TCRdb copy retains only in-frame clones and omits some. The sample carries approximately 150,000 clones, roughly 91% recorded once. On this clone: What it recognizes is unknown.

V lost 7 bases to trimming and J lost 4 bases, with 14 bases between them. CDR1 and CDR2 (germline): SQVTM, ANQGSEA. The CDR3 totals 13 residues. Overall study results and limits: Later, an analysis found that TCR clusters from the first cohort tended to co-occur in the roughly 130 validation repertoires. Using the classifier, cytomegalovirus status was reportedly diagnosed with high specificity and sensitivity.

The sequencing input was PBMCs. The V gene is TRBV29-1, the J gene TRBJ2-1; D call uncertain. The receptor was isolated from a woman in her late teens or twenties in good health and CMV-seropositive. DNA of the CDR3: TGCAGCGCTTACAGTCAGGATTACAATGAGCAGTTCTTC. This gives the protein CSAYSQDYNEQFF.